Listed here are 19 T cell receptor beta chains from one sample, sequenced in a study of blood T cell repertoires in COVID-19. TCRdb keeps only in-frame clones here, not all; method: immunoSEQ multiplex PCR. The sample comprises over 200,000 clones, around four fifths of which are singletons, and 7.5% to 9% rests with the top ten. Sequencing was done on a sample of peripheral blood. These receptors originate from a woman between 50 and 59 years old with acute or convalescent COVID-19.

This clone came up once. This chain uses TRBV12-3 or TRBV12-4 with TRBJ2-7; D gene unclear. The CDR3 has 13 residues. Trimming removed 3 bases from V and 7 bases from J, with 13 bases in between. CDR3 sequence: CASSFYPDSEQYF. The CDR3 nucleotides are TGTGCCAGCAGTTTTTATCCTGACTCAGAGCAGTACTTC.

This clone was counted a few times. V is TRBV7-9 and J is TRBJ2-7; 8 bases agree with TRBD1. CDR3 length equals 16 residues. Germline lookup yields CDR1 SEHNR and CDR2 FQNEAQ (reference sequence). With 5 bases clipped from V and 6 bases from J, the junction kept 15 bases outside the gene matches. CDR3 protein: CASSPPGNRGASEQYF. The DNA for the CDR3 is TGTGCCAGCAGCCCCCCCGGGAACAGGGGGGCGAGCGAGCAGTACTTC.

This clone was detected once. The chain recombines TRBV2 with TRBJ2-7, with D tentatively TRBD1 (6 bases). CDR3 length: 17 amino acids. V lost 1 base and J 0 bases, leaving 16 bases between the germline ends. CDR1 and CDR2 (germline): SNHLY, FYNNEI. CDR3 protein: CASSEEARGASSYEQYF. In nucleotides, the CDR3 is TGTGCCAGCAGTGAAGAGGCCAGGGGCGCGAGCTCCTACGAGCAGTACTTC.

The chain employs TRBV29-1 and TRBJ1-2, with D possibly matching TRBD1 (5 bases). Trimming removed 1 base at V and 6 bases at J, with 18 bases between. CDR3 length: 15 amino acids. CDR1 SQVTM and CDR2 ANQGSEA come from the germline V gene. The DNA of the CDR3 is TGCAGCGTTGAAGGGGAGGGCAGGGAGTCGAATGGCTACACCTTC. It specifies CSVEGEGRESNGYTF.

This clone was seen repeatedly, ten times or more. The V call is TRBV6-5, the J call TRBJ1-2; perhaps TRBD1 as D (6 bases). This CDR3 is 12 amino acids long. V lost 6 bases to trimming and J lost 11 bases, with 16 bases between them. Looked up from germline, CDR1 is MNHEY and CDR2 is SVGAGI. CDR3 loop: CASRSGQLDYTF. CDR3 nucleotide sequence: TGTGCCAGCAGGTCCGGACAGCTTGATTACACCTTC.

This rearrangement joins TRBV6-5 to TRBJ2-5, with a tentative D call TRBD1 (6 bases). V shed 2 bases and J shed 7 bases, with 11 bases lying between them. Germline CDR1 MNHEY, CDR2 SVGAGI. This CDR3 is built from 13 residues. The CDR3 DNA is TGTGCCAGCAGTTACGGGACACATGGGACCCAGTACTTC. Protein: CASSYGTHGTQYF.

The gene calls are TRBV28 and TRBJ1-1; maybe TRBD1 (6 bases). The germline CDR1 and CDR2 sequences are MDHEN and SYDVKM. The V and J ends lost 6 bases and 3 bases respectively, with 11 bases between them. The CDR3 spans 13 residues. This chain's CDR3 is CASRRAGDTEAFF. For the CDR3, the DNA is TGTGCCAGCAGACGAGCAGGGGACACTGAAGCTTTCTTT. Complete variable domain (other parts from reference TRBV28 and TRBJ1-1): DVKVTQSSRYLVKRTGEKVFLECVQDMDHENMFWYRQDPGLGLRLIYFSYDVKMKEKGDIPEGYSVSREKKERFSLILESASTNQTSMYLCASRRAGDTEAFFGQGTRLTVV.

J is TRBJ1-3 and V is TRBV7-8, with D perhaps TRBD1 (6 bases). The V and J ends lost 3 bases and 0 bases respectively, with 21 bases between them. Germline CDR1 reads SGHVS; CDR2 reads FQNEAQ. CDR3 length: 19 residues. In nucleotides, the CDR3 is TGTGCCAGCAGCTTGGGGGCACCTTACAGGGTCAGCTCTGGAAACACCATATATTTT. This sequence encodes CASSLGAPYRVSSGNTIYF.

This chain uses TRBV3-1 (or the pseudogene TRBV3-2) with TRBJ2-5; the match to TRBD2 covers 8 bases. In germline, CDR1 is LGHDT, CDR2 YNNKEL (reference sequence). V lost 3 bases and J lost 1; bases outside the gene matches: 10. The CDR3 is 17 residues long. The CDR3 loop is CASSQEAGVGFQETQYF. The CDR3 bases are TGTGCCAGCAGCCAGGAAGCGGGAGTTGGCTTCCAAGAGACCCAGTACTTC.

This chain uses TRBV19 with TRBJ1-1; D not resolved. V lost 7 bases, J lost 1 base, and 10 bases lay in between. CDR1 and CDR2 from the germline V gene are LNHDA and SQIVND (reference sequence). The CDR3 has 13 residues. In nucleotides, the CDR3 is TGTGCCAGTATTAGAGCGGAGAACACTGAAGCTTTCTTT. It encodes CASIRAENTEAFF.

This clone was seen only a few times. The chain recombines TRBV2 with TRBJ2-1; TRBD2 aligns across 9 bases. CDR1 is SNHLY and CDR2 is FYNNEI in the germline V gene. With V trimmed by 4 bases and J by 2 bases, 3 bases remained unmatched. There are 15 residues in the CDR3. The CDR3 region is CASSASGDPYNEQFF. The CDR3 DNA reads TGTGCCAGCAGTGCTAGCGGGGATCCCTACAATGAGCAGTTCTTC.

The V gene is TRBV5-1, the J gene TRBJ1-5; 7 bases align to TRBD1. V was clipped by 5 bases and J by 5 bases; unmatched bases: 4. This CDR3 has 13 residues. CDR1 and CDR2 (germline): SGHRS, YFSETQ. The CDR3 region is CASRFGTDQPQHF. CDR3 bases: TGCGCCAGCAGATTTGGGACAGATCAGCCCCAGCATTTT.

A remark on this clone: This same CDR3 is encoded by further DNA sequences in the sample. The chain combines TRBV5-1 with TRBJ1-1; D is unclear. The CDR3 is 13 residues long. The V gene lost 2 bases and the J gene lost 5 bases, with 10 bases spanning the gap. Germline CDR1 reads SGHRS; CDR2 reads YFSETQ. The CDR3 sequence is CASSLTGGTEAFF. CDR3 DNA sequence: TGCGCCAGCAGCTTAACGGGAGGTACTGAAGCTTTCTTT. Combining the CDR3 with reference TRBV5-1 and TRBJ1-1 gives the whole variable domain KAGVTQTPRYLIKTRGQQVTLSCSPISGHRSVSWYQQTPGQGLQFLFEYFSETQRNKGNFPGRFSGRQFSNSRSEMNVSTLELGDSALYLCASSLTGGTEAFFGQGTRLTVV.

This chain links TRBV7-3 with TRBJ2-7; the D gene is possibly TRBD2 (5 bases). CDR3 length equals 12 residues. Trimming took 3 bases from V and 7 from J, leaving 10 bases between them. Looked up from germline, CDR1 is SGHTA and CDR2 is FQGTGA. The CDR3 DNA sequence: TGTGCCAGCAGCTTCCCCGGCGGGGAGCAGTACTTC. Amino acids: CASSFPGGEQYF.

This chain connects TRBV18 to TRBJ2-5; no reliable D call. In germline, CDR1 is KGHSH, CDR2 LQKENI. The CDR3 runs 14 residues. The V end lost 5 bases, the J end lost 7 bases, and 17 bases lay between the germline ends. CDR3 sequence: CASSSSTGSGTQYF. DNA of the CDR3: TGTGCCAGCTCATCGTCCACTGGATCGGGGACCCAGTACTTC. Full variable domain (missing parts from reference TRBV18 and TRBJ2-5): NAGVMQNPRHLVRRRGQEARLRCSPMKGHSHVYWYRQLPEEGLKFMVYLQKENIIDESGMPKERFSAEFPKEGPSILRIQQVVRGDSAAYFCASSSSTGSGTQYFGPGTRLLVL.

This clone has a handful of counts. This chain connects TRBV23-1 to TRBJ1-1, with D perhaps matching TRBD1 (5 bases). TRBV23-1 is treated as an ORF (open reading frame) with a function not yet certain. The length of the CDR3 is 15 residues. Between the trimmed V and J ends, which lost 6 bases and 8 bases, there was a span of 22 bases. The CDR3 here is CASSPAGFGIDEAFF. The CDR3 bases are TGCGCCAGCAGCCCTGCAGGGTTTGGGATAGACGAAGCTTTCTTT.

This chain uses TRBV6-5 with TRBJ1-6; 9 nucleotides agree with TRBD1. The CDR3 totals 14 residues. The V and J ends lost 2 bases and 9 bases, in that order; junction bases with no gene match: 2. From germline, CDR1 is MNHEY and CDR2 SVGAGI. DNA of the CDR3: TGTGCCAGCAGTTACGGGACAGGGTCTTCACCCCTCCACTTT. This encodes CASSYGTGSSPLHF.

This clone was picked up many times. V gene TRBV18 combines with J gene TRBJ2-1; 7 bases fit TRBD2. Germline lookup yields CDR1 KGHSH and CDR2 LQKENI. This CDR3 is built from 14 residues. Trimming at V came to 4 bases and at J to 2 bases, leaving 2 bases not matched to a gene. As DNA, the CDR3 is TGTGCCAGCTCACGGGAGGGCACCTACAATGAGCAGTTCTTC. Translation: CASSREGTYNEQFF.

The V call is TRBV15, the J call TRBJ2-1, with D possibly being TRBD2 (6 bases). Germline CDR1 reads LNHNV; CDR2 reads YYDKDF (reference sequence). The V end was cut by 4 bases, the J end by 4 bases, with 20 bases between. This CDR3 comprises 17 residues. The CDR3 DNA is TGTGCCACCAGCAAACTAGCTGGGGGAGGAACTTACAATGAGCAGTTCTTC. This sequence encodes CATSKLAGGGTYNEQFF.